Below, one TCR beta chain is given with its context. This sample stems from a study of T-cell memory formation after mild COVID-19. Using its own MiXCR run on the 5' RACE reads, TCRdb lists one record per CDR3 protein. Here the sample spans hundreds of thousands of distinct CDR3 sequences, roughly an eighth being singletons. The material sequenced was PBMCs or a T cell subset sorted from them (not recorded which). The receptor's source is a young man who had mild COVID-19 (a few samples of this study predate the infection). Cell type and time point are not known.

CDR3 DNA: TGCGCCAGCAGCTTGGTTACGCTTTCGACTACCTACAATGAGCAGTTCTTC. Encoded protein: CASSLVTLSTTYNEQFF. The chain employs TRBV5-1 and TRBJ2-1, with D perhaps TRBD2 (5 bases). Germline lookup yields CDR1 SGHRS and CDR2 YFSETQ. There are 17 residues in the CDR3. Trimming took off 0 bases at V and 2 bases at J, with 15 bases between the two ends.